Sequencing of this T cell receptor (beta chain) was carried out in a study of chemoradiotherapy in HPV16-positive cancers. Samples were taken several times over chemoradiotherapy. Study results and limitations: Only two HPV16-positive patients supplied the functional HPV-specificity definition.

Points on this clone: The antigen is unknown.

Some clones are missing from TCRdb's copy, which holds only in-frame ones; the method was immunoSEQ multiplex PCR. Of 14,000 or so clones listed, about nine tenths are singletons. Per germline, CDR1 SGHNT and CDR2 YENEEA. The CDR3 is 14 residues long. The V end lost 0 bases, the J end lost 5 bases, and 8 bases lay between the germline ends. This TCR was sampled from a human donor with HPV-associated anogenital cancer. The sample consisted of tumor tissue, taken from a patient who underwent chemoradiotherapy. The chain employs TRBV11-3 and TRBJ2-1, with D hard to call. CDR3 sequence: CASSLERRDNEQFF. DNA of the CDR3: TGTGCCAGCAGCTTAGAGCGACGAGACAATGAGCAGTTCTTC.